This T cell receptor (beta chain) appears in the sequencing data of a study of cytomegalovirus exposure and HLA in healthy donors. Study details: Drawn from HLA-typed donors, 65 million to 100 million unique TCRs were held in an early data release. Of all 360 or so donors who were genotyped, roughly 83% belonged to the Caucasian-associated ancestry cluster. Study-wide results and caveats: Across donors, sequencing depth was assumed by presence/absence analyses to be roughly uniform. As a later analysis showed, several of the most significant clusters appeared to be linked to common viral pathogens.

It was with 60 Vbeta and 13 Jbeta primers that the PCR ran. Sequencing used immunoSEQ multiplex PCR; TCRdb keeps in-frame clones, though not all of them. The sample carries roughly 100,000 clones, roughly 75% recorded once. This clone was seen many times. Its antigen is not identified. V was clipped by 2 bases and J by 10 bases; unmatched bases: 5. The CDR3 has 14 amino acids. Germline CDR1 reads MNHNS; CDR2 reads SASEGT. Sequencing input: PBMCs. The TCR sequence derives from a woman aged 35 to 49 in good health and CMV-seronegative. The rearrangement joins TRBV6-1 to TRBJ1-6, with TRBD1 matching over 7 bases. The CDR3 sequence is CASSEFRDSSPLHF. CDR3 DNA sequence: TGTGCCAGCAGTGAATTTAGGGACAGCTCACCCCTCCACTTT.